These T cell receptor beta chains were read from a single sample in a study of pediatric ulcerative colitis. Method: immunoSEQ multiplex PCR; TCRdb's copy keeps in-frame clones and lacks some. The profile shows tens of thousands of clones, approximately 87% of them singletons. Sequencing input: blood. These receptors came from a boy between 5 and 17 years old with severe ulcerative colitis. Each CDR3 is given with its conserved first and last residue. The D gene is left open where the match is weak. Only part of the rows carry a size: once, few, many, or a class if the clone is expanded.

CDR3: CASSPRFGSYEQYF
DNA: TGTGCCAGCAGTCCCAGGTTCGGCTCCTACGAGCAGTACTTC
J: TRBJ2-7
D: -
V: TRBV27
size: -

CDR3: CASSQEAGYTYEQYF
DNA: TGCGCCAGCAGCCAAGAAGCGGGTTATACCTACGAGCAGTACTTC
J: TRBJ2-7
D: -
V: TRBV4-1
size: -

CDR3: CASSPVGLNYGYTF
DNA: TGTGCCAGCAGCCCAGTGGGGTTAAACTATGGCTACACCTTC
J: TRBJ1-2
D: -
V: TRBV7-2
size: -

CDR3: CATSTGRGSSGNTIYF
DNA: TGTGCCACCAGCACCGGACGGGGAAGCTCTGGAAACACCATATATTTT
J: TRBJ1-3
D: -
V: TRBV15
size: -

CDR3: CASSQDWALAGGQNIQYF
DNA: TGCGCCAGCAGCCAAGACTGGGCACTAGCGGGAGGGCAAAACATTCAGTACTTC
J: TRBJ2-4
D: TRBD2
V: TRBV4-3
size: few

CDR3: CASSVVLGSGNTIYF
DNA: TGTGCCAGTAGTGTAGTCTTGGGCTCTGGAAACACCATATATTTT
J: TRBJ1-3
D: -
V: TRBV19
size: -

CDR3: CASSYSIAGNTEAFF
DNA: TGTGCCAGCAGTTACTCGATTGCGGGGAACACTGAAGCTTTCTTT
J: TRBJ1-1
D: -
V: TRBV6-6
size: few

CDR3: CASRAGSGQETQYF
DNA: TGTGCCAGCAGAGCGGGTAGTGGCCAAGAGACCCAGTACTTC
J: TRBJ2-5
D: -
V: TRBV6-5
size: -

CDR3: CAWIGSAREQFF
DNA: TGTGCCTGGATAGGATCGGCACGGGAGCAGTTCTTC
J: TRBJ2-1
D: -
V: TRBV30
size: -

CDR3: CASSPTRGNEKLFF
DNA: TGTGCCAGCAGCCCGACCCGTGGTAATGAAAAACTGTTTTTT
J: TRBJ1-4
D: -
V: TRBV7-9
size: -

CDR3: CASTPRDLPSGANVLTF
DNA: TGTGCCAGTACCCCCCGGGATCTCCCCTCTGGGGCCAACGTCCTGACTTTC
J: TRBJ2-6
D: -
V: TRBV2
size: -

CDR3: CASSSKYNEQFF
DNA: TGTGCCAGCAGCTCTAAATACAATGAGCAGTTCTTC
J: TRBJ2-1
D: -
V: TRBV5-4
size: -

CDR3: CSVEGGTGANEQYF
DNA: TGCAGCGTTGAAGGCGGGACAGGGGCGAACGAGCAGTACTTC
J: TRBJ2-7
D: TRBD1
V: TRBV29-1
size: -

CDR3: CASSFDELAGGGTDTQYF
DNA: TGTGCCAGCAGCTTCGACGAACTAGCGGGAGGGGGTACAGATACGCAGTATTTT
J: TRBJ2-3
D: TRBD2
V: TRBV5-6
size: -

CDR3: CASRLVISGSPYNEQFF
DNA: TGTGCAAGTCGCTTAGTGATTAGCGGGAGCCCCTACAATGAGCAGTTCTTC
J: TRBJ2-1
D: -
V: TRBV12-2
size: -

CDR3: CASSFGLAGEGYEQYF
DNA: TGTGCCAGCAGCTTCGGCCTAGCGGGAGAGGGCTACGAGCAGTACTTC
J: TRBJ2-7
D: TRBD2
V: TRBV5-4
size: -

CDR3: CASSYSNLMTDTQYF
DNA: TGTGCCAGCAGTTACTCGAATCTCATGACAGATACGCAGTATTTT
J: TRBJ2-3
D: -
V: TRBV6-5
size: -

CDR3: CASSGGLGSGNTIYF
DNA: TGTGCCAGCAGCGGGGGACTCGGCTCTGGAAACACCATATATTTT
J: TRBJ1-3
D: -
V: TRBV9
size: once

CDR3: CASSYTPNNEQFF
DNA: TGTGCCAGCAGCTACACTCCGAACAATGAGCAGTTCTTC
J: TRBJ2-1
D: -
V: TRBV5-4
size: -

CDR3: CASSEPEQLGGYTF
DNA: TGTGCCAGCAGTGAACCGGAACAACTTGGGGGCTACACCTTC
J: TRBJ1-2
D: -
V: TRBV25-1
size: -

CDR3: CASSLEEGYSSYEQYF
DNA: TGTGCCAGCAGCTTAGAGGAGGGCTACAGCTCCTACGAGCAGTACTTC
J: TRBJ2-7
D: -
V: TRBV11-2
size: -

CDR3: CASSPPTRFQETQYF
DNA: TGTGCCAGCTCACCACCGACCCGTTTTCAAGAGACCCAGTACTTC
J: TRBJ2-5
D: -
V: TRBV18
size: -

CDR3: CASSVGTSGQETQYF
DNA: TGCGCCAGCAGTGTGGGGACTAGCGGCCAAGAGACCCAGTACTTC
J: TRBJ2-5
D: TRBD2
V: TRBV10-1
size: -

CDR3: CASSYSSKDPGAFF
DNA: TGTGCCAGCAGTTACTCGTCTAAGGACCCCGGAGCTTTCTTT
J: TRBJ1-1
D: -
V: TRBV6-5
size: -

CDR3: CAISVAPADTQYF
DNA: TGTGCCATCAGTGTAGCCCCCGCAGATACGCAGTATTTT
J: TRBJ2-3
D: -
V: TRBV10-3
size: -

CDR3: CASSQGGLAGEDEQFF
DNA: TGTGCCAGCAGCCAAGGTGGACTAGCGGGAGAAGATGAGCAGTTCTTC
J: TRBJ2-1
D: TRBD2
V: TRBV4-2
size: -

CDR3: CASSVGLTGGFGELFF
DNA: TGTGCCAGCAGCGTAGGATTGACAGGGGGCTTCGGGGAGCTGTTTTTT
J: TRBJ2-2
D: TRBD1
V: TRBV9
size: -

CDR3: CASSQGTSSYNEQFF
DNA: TGCGCCAGCAGCCAAGGGACTAGCTCCTACAATGAGCAGTTCTTC
J: TRBJ2-1
D: TRBD2
V: TRBV4-3
size: -

CDR3: CASSPAGLGVGETQYF
DNA: TGTGCCAGCAGCCCGGCTGGGTTGGGGGTCGGGGAGACCCAGTACTTC
J: TRBJ2-5
D: -
V: TRBV11-3
size: -

CDR3: CASSPFAGDQETQYF
DNA: TGTGCCAGCAGCCCCTTCGCGGGGGACCAAGAGACCCAGTACTTC
J: TRBJ2-5
D: TRBD2
V: TRBV4-2
size: medium-sized